The 10 T cell receptor beta chains in this list originate from one sample, sequenced in a study of OX40 agonist ivuxolimab in advanced cancers. Clones were sequenced by immunoSEQ multiplex PCR, and TCRdb holds only the in-frame ones, with some missing. The sample lists roughly 61,000 clones, about nine tenths occurring once. The sample consisted of CD4+ or CD8+ T cells sorted from blood, taken in a trial of the OX40 agonist ivuxolimab. The receptors shown here come from an adult with an advanced solid tumor such as melanoma, head and neck, liver or kidney cancer.

The chain couples TRBV7-3 to TRBJ2-3, with D unresolved. Per germline, CDR1 SGHTA and CDR2 FQGTGA. The CDR3 extends over 13 amino acids. V was clipped by 1 base and J by 0 bases, with 2 bases between them. The CDR3 protein is CASSLISTDTQYF. In DNA, the CDR3 is TGTGCCAGCAGCTTAATAAGCACAGATACGCAGTATTTT.

The chain combines TRBV11-3 with TRBJ1-1; unclear D gene. Germline V CDR1 and CDR2: SGHNT, YENEEA. Trimming cost V 6 bases and J 1 base, with 12 bases left between them. This CDR3 contains 14 residues. CDR3 DNA: TGTGCCAGCAGGCCACTTGAAGGGAACACTGAAGCTTTCTTT. This encodes CASRPLEGNTEAFF.

The sample holds a few counts of this clone. J is TRBJ1-5 and V is TRBV27; no definite D call. Germline CDR1 reads MNHEY; CDR2 reads SMNVEV (reference sequence). The CDR3 spans 13 residues. V dropped 4 bases and J dropped 3 bases, with 7 bases sitting between them. The CDR3 DNA follows: TGTGCCAGCAGTTATGGGTTCAATCAGCCCCAGCATTTT. Its translation: CASSYGFNQPQHF.

This clone was observed a single time. The rearrangement links TRBV6-1 to TRBJ2-3, with 7 bases identical to TRBD2. The V and J ends lost 4 bases and 3 bases, in that order; junction bases with no gene match: 1. This CDR3 has 13 residues. Germline CDR1 MNHNS, CDR2 SASEGT. The CDR3 sequence: CASSGEGTDTQYF. The CDR3 DNA follows: TGTGCCAGCAGTGGGGAGGGGACAGATACGCAGTATTTT.

The chain has TRBV7-8 and TRBJ2-1; D is tentatively TRBD1 or TRBD2 (6 bases each). V was pared by 4 bases and J by 10 bases, with 20 bases between. The CDR3 spans 15 residues. Germline-derived CDR1 and CDR2 are SGHVS and FQNEAQ. CDR3 residues: CASSSWAGTGGEQFF. As DNA, the CDR3 is TGTGCCAGCAGCTCCTGGGCGGGCACCGGGGGCGAGCAGTTCTTC.

The gene calls are TRBV5-1 and TRBJ2-7; 7 nucleotides agree with TRBD1. V dropped 4 bases and J dropped 2; count of bases not matched to a gene: 9. CDR1 and CDR2 from the germline V gene are SGHRS and YFSETQ. This CDR3 is built from 15 residues. The CDR3 sequence: CASSLSDRPPYEQYF. CDR3 nucleotide sequence: TGCGCCAGCAGCCTTTCGGACAGGCCGCCCTACGAGCAGTACTTC. Full variable domain (missing parts from reference TRBV5-1 and TRBJ2-7): KAGVTQTPRYLIKTRGQQVTLSCSPISGHRSVSWYQQTPGQGLQFLFEYFSETQRNKGNFPGRFSGRQFSNSRSEMNVSTLELGDSALYLCASSLSDRPPYEQYFGPGTRLTVT.

This chain uses TRBV4-3 with TRBJ2-5, with 7 bases matching TRBD1. Germline trimming cut 3 bases from V and 0 bases from J; bases unmatched to any gene: 7. The CDR3 consists of 16 residues. Germline CDR1 and CDR2: LGHNA and YSLEER. CDR3 protein: CASSQDITGDQETQYF. DNA of the CDR3: TGCGCCAGCAGCCAGGATATTACAGGGGACCAAGAGACCCAGTACTTC.

The chain links TRBV28 to TRBJ1-5, with D perhaps matching TRBD1 (5 bases). V was clipped by 5 bases and J by 6 bases, with 11 bases between them. The CDR3 extends over 13 amino acids. The germline V gene has CDR1 MDHEN and CDR2 SYDVKM. For the CDR3, the DNA is TGTGCCAGCAGTACAGGACACTCTCAGCCCCAGCATTTT. Encoded protein: CASSTGHSQPQHF.

J is TRBJ1-1 and V is TRBV28, with D tentatively TRBD1 (6 bases). The length of the CDR3 is 14 residues. With 2 bases removed from V and 2 bases from J, the gap between germline ends came to 9 bases. CDR1 and CDR2 from the germline V gene are MDHEN and SYDVKM. CDR3 nucleotide sequence: TGTGCCAGCAGTTTAACCAGGGGTAACACTGAAGCTTTCTTT. Encoded protein: CASSLTRGNTEAFF.

This clone came up a few times. The chain combines TRBV5-4 with TRBJ1-3; D not certain. The CDR3 has 12 residues. V lost 0 bases and J 2 bases, leaving 0 bases between the germline ends. The germline V gene has CDR1 SGHNT and CDR2 YYREEE (reference sequence). As DNA, the CDR3 is TGTGCCAGCAGCTTGGCTGGAAACACCATATATTTT. Translated, it gives CASSLAGNTIYF.